These T cell receptor beta chains were read from a single sample in a study of cytomegalovirus exposure and HLA in healthy donors. Profiling relied on immunoSEQ multiplex PCR, and the TCRdb table lists in-frame clones only, not all of them. The repertoire consists of a few hundred thousand clones, with 80% to 95% occurring once and the leading ten covering approximately 3%. Sequencing was done on a sample of PBMCs. These receptors were taken from a woman aged 30 to 39 in good health and CMV-seronegative. CDR3s include the opening cysteine and the closing phenylalanine or tryptophan. The order of the fields is clone size, D gene, J gene, V gene, CDR3 DNA, CDR3 protein. A D gene is named only where the DNA matches it firmly. Only part of the rows carry a size: once, few, many, or a class if the clone is expanded.

clone size: NA; D gene: TRBD2; J gene: TRBJ2-2; V gene: TRBV9; CDR3 DNA: TGTGCCAGCAGCGTAGTTAGCGGGAGCACCGGGGAGCTGTTTTTT; CDR3 protein: CASSVVSGSTGELFF
clone size: once; D gene: TRBD2; J gene: TRBJ2-7; V gene: TRBV28; CDR3 DNA: TGTGCCAGCAGTCCACCCACGGGGGGGGGTTACGAGCAGTACTTC; CDR3 protein: CASSPPTGGGYEQYF
clone size: NA; D gene: NA; J gene: TRBJ2-1; V gene: TRBV6-6; CDR3 DNA: TGTGCCAGCAGTTACGGGCAGTCGTACAATGAGCAGTTCTTC; CDR3 protein: CASSYGQSYNEQFF
clone size: few; D gene: NA; J gene: TRBJ2-5; V gene: TRBV25-1; CDR3 DNA: TGTGCCAGCAGCGTAGTAGGGTACCAAGAGACCCAGTACTTC; CDR3 protein: CASSVVGYQETQYF
clone size: NA; D gene: NA; J gene: TRBJ1-1; V gene: TRBV5-6; CDR3 DNA: TGTGCCAGCAGCTTCTGGGGTGTGAACACTGAAGCTTTCTTT; CDR3 protein: CASSFWGVNTEAFF
clone size: NA; D gene: NA; J gene: TRBJ2-1; V gene: TRBV27; CDR3 DNA: TGTGCCAGCAGTTTAGGGACTTACAATGAGCAGTTCTTC; CDR3 protein: CASSLGTYNEQFF
clone size: NA; D gene: NA; J gene: TRBJ2-1; V gene: TRBV9; CDR3 DNA: TGTGCCAGCAGCGTAGAGGCAGCCCTCAATGAGCAGTTCTTC; CDR3 protein: CASSVEAALNEQFF
clone size: NA; D gene: NA; J gene: TRBJ2-7; V gene: TRBV19; CDR3 DNA: TGTGCCAGTATCGGGCAGAGCTCCTACGAGCAGTACTTC; CDR3 protein: CASIGQSSYEQYF
clone size: NA; D gene: TRBD2; J gene: TRBJ2-7; V gene: TRBV27; CDR3 DNA: TGTGCCAGCAGTCCCGCTAGCGGGAGCACCTACGAGCAGTACTTC; CDR3 protein: CASSPASGSTYEQYF
clone size: once; D gene: TRBD2; J gene: TRBJ2-5; V gene: TRBV10-3; CDR3 DNA: TGTGCCATCCGGCTAGCGGGGCAAGAGACCCAGTACTTC; CDR3 protein: CAIRLAGQETQYF
clone size: NA; D gene: TRBD2; J gene: TRBJ2-7; V gene: TRBV28; CDR3 DNA: TGTGCCAGCAGTTTAAGCCGAACTAGCGGGAAGACCTACGAGCAGTACTTC; CDR3 protein: CASSLSRTSGKTYEQYF
clone size: NA; D gene: NA; J gene: TRBJ1-2; V gene: TRBV13; CDR3 DNA: TGTGCCAGCAGCAGTGCGCAGGGAGAGCTGGGGACCGATGGTGGGTACACCTTC; CDR3 protein: CASSSAQGELGTDGGYTF
clone size: NA; D gene: NA; J gene: TRBJ2-3; V gene: TRBV2; CDR3 DNA: TGTGCCAGCAGTTTGAGGGTGGGCACAGATACGCAGTATTTT; CDR3 protein: CASSLRVGTDTQYF
clone size: NA; D gene: NA; J gene: TRBJ1-2; V gene: TRBV4-3; CDR3 DNA: TGCGCCAGCAGCCAAGATCTGGGTAATGGCTACACCTTC; CDR3 protein: CASSQDLGNGYTF
clone size: NA; D gene: TRBD1; J gene: TRBJ2-3; V gene: TRBV6-5; CDR3 DNA: TGTGCCAGCACTCAGGAGACAGGGCAAAATACGCAGTATTTT; CDR3 protein: CASTQETGQNTQYF
clone size: NA; D gene: NA; J gene: TRBJ1-1; V gene: TRBV18; CDR3 DNA: TGTGCCAGCTCACCCCAAACGGCGCGAACCGCGGGCCCTGAAGCTTTCTTT; CDR3 protein: CASSPQTARTAGPEAFF
clone size: NA; D gene: TRBD1; J gene: TRBJ2-7; V gene: TRBV19; CDR3 DNA: TGTGCCAGTAGTATCCTACTTACTACCCGGGACAGGGCCTACGAGCAGTACTTC; CDR3 protein: CASSILLTTRDRAYEQYF
clone size: NA; D gene: NA; J gene: TRBJ2-4; V gene: TRBV25-1; CDR3 DNA: TGTGCCAGCAGTGATAAGCTCGGGAGTCTTGGAGCCAAAAACATTCAGTACTTC; CDR3 protein: CASSDKLGSLGAKNIQYF
clone size: NA; D gene: TRBD2; J gene: TRBJ2-1; V gene: TRBV11-3; CDR3 DNA: TGTGCCAGCAGCTTATTACTAGCGGGGGCACGGAATGAGCAGTTCTTC; CDR3 protein: CASSLLLAGARNEQFF
clone size: NA; D gene: NA; J gene: TRBJ2-7; V gene: TRBV19; CDR3 DNA: TGTGCCAGTAGTGTGGGACTTCACTACGAGCAGTACTTC; CDR3 protein: CASSVGLHYEQYF
clone size: NA; D gene: NA; J gene: TRBJ2-7; V gene: TRBV5-4; CDR3 DNA: TGTGCCAGCAGCGAGGACTCCTACTACGAGCAGTACTTC; CDR3 protein: CASSEDSYYEQYF
clone size: NA; D gene: NA; J gene: TRBJ1-1; V gene: TRBV7-2; CDR3 DNA: TGTGCCAGCAGCTTCAGGGTGAACACTGAAGCTTTCTTT; CDR3 protein: CASSFRVNTEAFF
clone size: NA; D gene: NA; J gene: TRBJ2-2; V gene: TRBV2; CDR3 DNA: TGTGCCAGCAGTGACCAGGGAAGCACCGGGGAGCTGTTTTTT; CDR3 protein: CASSDQGSTGELFF
clone size: once; D gene: NA; J gene: TRBJ2-3; V gene: TRBV7-9; CDR3 DNA: TGTGCCAGCAGCCCTAGGTTGGCTAGCTCAGATACGCAGTATTTT; CDR3 protein: CASSPRLASSDTQYF
clone size: NA; D gene: NA; J gene: TRBJ2-3; V gene: TRBV4-2; CDR3 DNA: TGTGCCAGCAGCCACAAGGGAGATACGCAGTATTTT; CDR3 protein: CASSHKGDTQYF
clone size: few; D gene: TRBD1; J gene: TRBJ1-5; V gene: TRBV19; CDR3 DNA: TGTGCCAGTAGTCCGGAGGACAGGTTCAATCAGCCCCAGCATTTT; CDR3 protein: CASSPEDRFNQPQHF
clone size: NA; D gene: TRBD1; J gene: TRBJ1-4; V gene: TRBV15; CDR3 DNA: TGTGCCACCAGCAGCCGGACAGGGCTTGAAAAACTGTTTTTT; CDR3 protein: CATSSRTGLEKLFF
clone size: NA; D gene: NA; J gene: TRBJ2-7; V gene: TRBV7-8; CDR3 DNA: TGTGCCAGCAGCCAGGGACGGACCTACGAGCAGTACTTC; CDR3 protein: CASSQGRTYEQYF
clone size: NA; D gene: NA; J gene: TRBJ1-4; V gene: TRBV10-2; CDR3 DNA: TGCGCCAGCAGTGAGTCGGCGACAGTTAATGAAAAACTGTTTTTT; CDR3 protein: CASSESATVNEKLFF
clone size: NA; D gene: NA; J gene: TRBJ2-4; V gene: TRBV7-9; CDR3 DNA: TGTGCCAGCAGCCCTCAGGACAGAAACATTCAGTACTTC; CDR3 protein: CASSPQDRNIQYF
clone size: NA; D gene: TRBD2; J gene: TRBJ2-2; V gene: TRBV4-1; CDR3 DNA: TGCGCCAGCAGCCATGGCCCTAGCGGGGCGAACACCGGGGAGCTGTTTTTT; CDR3 protein: CASSHGPSGANTGELFF
clone size: NA; D gene: NA; J gene: TRBJ2-7; V gene: TRBV28; CDR3 DNA: TGTGCCAGCCAGGGGAGCTTAAGCTCCTACGAGCAGTACTTC; CDR3 protein: CASQGSLSSYEQYF
clone size: NA; D gene: TRBD2; J gene: TRBJ2-1; V gene: TRBV9; CDR3 DNA: TGTGCCAGCAGCCCTACTAGCGACCACAATGAGCAGTTCTTC; CDR3 protein: CASSPTSDHNEQFF
clone size: NA; D gene: TRBD2; J gene: TRBJ2-5; V gene: TRBV28; CDR3 DNA: TGTGCCAGCAGTAAGGGACTAGCGGCCGAGACCCAGTACTTC; CDR3 protein: CASSKGLAAETQYF
clone size: NA; D gene: TRBD1; J gene: TRBJ2-2; V gene: TRBV5-5; CDR3 DNA: TGTGCCAGCAGCTTGAAAGGGGGCGCGGGCACCGGGGAGCTGTTTTTT; CDR3 protein: CASSLKGGAGTGELFF
clone size: once; D gene: NA; J gene: TRBJ2-7; V gene: TRBV6-1; CDR3 DNA: TGTGCCAGCAGAAGAGGGTTAAACGAGCAGTACTTC; CDR3 protein: CASRRGLNEQYF
clone size: NA; D gene: NA; J gene: TRBJ1-1; V gene: TRBV2; CDR3 DNA: TGTGCCAGGGCAACAGGGAGAAGGACTGAAGCTTTCTTT; CDR3 protein: CARATGRRTEAFF